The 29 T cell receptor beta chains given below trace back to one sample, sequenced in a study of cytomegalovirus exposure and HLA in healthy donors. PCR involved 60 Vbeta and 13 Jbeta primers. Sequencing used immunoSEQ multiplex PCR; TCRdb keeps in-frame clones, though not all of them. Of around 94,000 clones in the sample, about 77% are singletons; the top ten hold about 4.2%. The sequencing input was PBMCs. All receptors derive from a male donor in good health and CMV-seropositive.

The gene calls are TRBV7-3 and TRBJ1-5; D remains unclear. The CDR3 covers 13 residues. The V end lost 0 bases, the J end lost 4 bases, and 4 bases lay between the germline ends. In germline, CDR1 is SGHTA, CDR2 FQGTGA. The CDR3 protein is CASSLTRNQPQHF. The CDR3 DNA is TGTGCCAGCAGCTTAACCAGAAATCAGCCCCAGCATTTT.

The CDR3 spells CASSTYYEQYF. The DNA of the CDR3 is TGTGCCAGCAGTACCTACTACGAGCAGTACTTC. The chain links TRBV28 to TRBJ2-7; D is unclear. The CDR3 runs 11 residues. The germline CDR1 and CDR2 sequences are MDHEN and SYDVKM. The V end was cut by 5 bases, the J end by 3 bases, with 5 bases between. The full variable domain, rest sourced from reference TRBV28 and TRBJ2-7, is DVKVTQSSRYLVKRTGEKVFLECVQDMDHENMFWYRQDPGLGLRLIYFSYDVKMKEKGDIPEGYSVSREKKERFSLILESASTNQTSMYLCASSTYYEQYFGPGTRLTVT.

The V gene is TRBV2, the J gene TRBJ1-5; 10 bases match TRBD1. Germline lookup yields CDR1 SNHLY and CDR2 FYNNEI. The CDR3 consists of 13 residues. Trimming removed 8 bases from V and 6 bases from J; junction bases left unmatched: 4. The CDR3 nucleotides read TGTGCCAGCCGGGACAGGGGCATTCAGCCCCAGCATTTT. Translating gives CASRDRGIQPQHF.

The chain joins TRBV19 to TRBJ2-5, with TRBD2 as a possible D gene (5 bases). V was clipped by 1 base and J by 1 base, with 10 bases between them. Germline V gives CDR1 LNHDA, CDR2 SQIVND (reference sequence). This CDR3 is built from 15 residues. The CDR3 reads CASSIASRGQETQYF. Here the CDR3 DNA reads TGTGCCAGTAGTATAGCGTCTCGGGGCCAAGAGACCCAGTACTTC.

The CDR3 reads CASSLDTGTVGLKAFF. The CDR3 DNA is TGTGCCAGCAGCTTAGATACCGGGACAGTGGGACTTAAAGCTTTCTTT. The gene calls are TRBV5-4 and TRBJ1-1; 7 nucleotides align to TRBD1. The V segment lost 2 bases and the J segment 9 bases; nucleotides outside the gene matches: 16. Looked up from germline, CDR1 is SGHNT and CDR2 is YYREEE (reference sequence). The CDR3 has 16 residues.

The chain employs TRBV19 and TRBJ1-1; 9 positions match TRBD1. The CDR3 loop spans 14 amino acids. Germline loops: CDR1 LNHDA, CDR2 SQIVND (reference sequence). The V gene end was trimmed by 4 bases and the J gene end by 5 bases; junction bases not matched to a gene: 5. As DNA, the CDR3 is TGTGCCAGTAGTAGTCACAGGGGGCGAACTGAAGCTTTCTTT. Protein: CASSSHRGRTEAFF. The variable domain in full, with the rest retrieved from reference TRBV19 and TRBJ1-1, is DGGITQSPKYLFRKEGQNVTLSCEQNLNHDAMYWYRQDPGQGLRLIYYSQIVNDFQKGDIAEGYSVSREKKESFPLTVTSAQKNPTAFYLCASSSHRGRTEAFFGQGTRLTVV.

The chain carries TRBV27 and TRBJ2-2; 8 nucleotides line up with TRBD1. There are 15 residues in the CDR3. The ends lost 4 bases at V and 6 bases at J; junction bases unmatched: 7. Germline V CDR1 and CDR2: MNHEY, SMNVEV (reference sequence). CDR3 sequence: CASSSRQGLAGELFF. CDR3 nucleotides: TGTGCCAGCAGTTCCCGACAGGGGCTGGCCGGGGAGCTGTTTTTT.

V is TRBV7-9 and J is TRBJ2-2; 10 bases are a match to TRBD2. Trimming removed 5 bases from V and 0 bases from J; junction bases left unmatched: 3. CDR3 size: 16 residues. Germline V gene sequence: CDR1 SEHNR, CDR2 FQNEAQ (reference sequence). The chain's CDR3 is CASSPLAGPNTGELFF. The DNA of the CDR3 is TGTGCCAGCAGCCCACTAGCGGGGCCGAACACCGGGGAGCTGTTTTTT.

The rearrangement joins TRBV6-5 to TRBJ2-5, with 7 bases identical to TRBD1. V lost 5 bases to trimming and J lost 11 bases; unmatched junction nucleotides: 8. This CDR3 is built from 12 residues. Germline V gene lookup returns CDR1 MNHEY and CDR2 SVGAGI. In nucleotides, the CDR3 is TGTGCCAGCAGTGGAACAGGGGATAAGCAGTACTTC. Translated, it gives CASSGTGDKQYF.

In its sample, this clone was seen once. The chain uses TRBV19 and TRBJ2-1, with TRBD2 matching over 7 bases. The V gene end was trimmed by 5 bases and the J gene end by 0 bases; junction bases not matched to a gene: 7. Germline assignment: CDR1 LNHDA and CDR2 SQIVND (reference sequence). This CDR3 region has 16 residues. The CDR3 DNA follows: TGTGCCAGTAGTTCCAAAGCGGGGAGCTCCTACAATGAGCAGTTCTTC. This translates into CASSSKAGSSYNEQFF. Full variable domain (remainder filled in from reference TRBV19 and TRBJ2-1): DGGITQSPKYLFRKEGQNVTLSCEQNLNHDAMYWYRQDPGQGLRLIYYSQIVNDFQKGDIAEGYSVSREKKESFPLTVTSAQKNPTAFYLCASSSKAGSSYNEQFFGPGTRLTVL.

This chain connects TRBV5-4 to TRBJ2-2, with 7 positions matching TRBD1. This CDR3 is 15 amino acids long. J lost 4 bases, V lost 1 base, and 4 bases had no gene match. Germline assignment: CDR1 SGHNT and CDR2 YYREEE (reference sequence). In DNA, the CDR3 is TGTGCCAGCAGCTTGTTACAGGGGAGCACCGGGGAGCTGTTTTTT. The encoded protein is CASSLLQGSTGELFF.

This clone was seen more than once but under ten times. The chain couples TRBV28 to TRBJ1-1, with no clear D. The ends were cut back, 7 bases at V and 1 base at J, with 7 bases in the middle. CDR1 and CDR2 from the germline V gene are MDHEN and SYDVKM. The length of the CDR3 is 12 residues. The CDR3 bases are TGTGCCAGCACCGCGGGGAACACTGAAGCTTTCTTT. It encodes CASTAGNTEAFF.

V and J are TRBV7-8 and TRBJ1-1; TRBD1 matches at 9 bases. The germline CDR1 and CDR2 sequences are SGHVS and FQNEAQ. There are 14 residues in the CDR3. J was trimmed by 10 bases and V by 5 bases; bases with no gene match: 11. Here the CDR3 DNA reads TGTGCCAGCAGCGCGGACAGGGGAGGGATTGTAGCTTTCTTT. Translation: CASSADRGGIVAFF.

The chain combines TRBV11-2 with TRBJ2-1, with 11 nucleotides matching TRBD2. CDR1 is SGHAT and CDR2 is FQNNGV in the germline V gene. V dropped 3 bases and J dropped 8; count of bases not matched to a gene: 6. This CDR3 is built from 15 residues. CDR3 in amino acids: CASSLVLAGGDEQFF. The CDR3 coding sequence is TGTGCCAGCAGCTTGGTCTTAGCGGGAGGGGATGAGCAGTTCTTC.

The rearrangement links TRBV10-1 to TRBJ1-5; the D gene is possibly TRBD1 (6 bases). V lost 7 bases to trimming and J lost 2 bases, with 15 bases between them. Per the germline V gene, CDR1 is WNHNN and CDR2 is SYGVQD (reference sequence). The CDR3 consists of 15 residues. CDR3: CASIPQGGCNQPQHF. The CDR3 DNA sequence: TGCGCCAGCATTCCACAGGGAGGGTGCAATCAGCCCCAGCATTTT.

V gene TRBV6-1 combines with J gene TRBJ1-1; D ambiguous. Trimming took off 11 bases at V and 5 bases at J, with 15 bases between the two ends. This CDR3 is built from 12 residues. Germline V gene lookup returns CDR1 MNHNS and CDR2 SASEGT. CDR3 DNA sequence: TGTGCCGGCTTCCCGGGTAGGACTGAAGCTTTCTTT. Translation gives CAGFPGRTEAFF.

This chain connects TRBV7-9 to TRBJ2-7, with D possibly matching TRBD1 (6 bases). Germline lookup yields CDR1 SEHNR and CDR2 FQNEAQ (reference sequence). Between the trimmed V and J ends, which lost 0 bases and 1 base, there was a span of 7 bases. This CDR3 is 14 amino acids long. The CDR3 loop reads CASSLAGQSYEQYF. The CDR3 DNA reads TGTGCCAGCAGCTTAGCCGGACAGTCCTACGAGCAGTACTTC.

The CDR3 here is CASSDPQGIAGEQYF. The CDR3 nucleotides are TGTGCCAGCAGTGACCCGCAGGGGATAGCTGGCGAGCAGTACTTC. The chain uses TRBV6-4 and TRBJ2-7; the D gene is possibly TRBD1 (6 bases). Trimming left V 2 bases short and J 6 bases short, with 17 bases between. This CDR3 contains 15 residues. Germline-derived CDR1 and CDR2 are MRHNA and SNTAGT.

CDR3 loop: CASSLTLGDSEKLFF. Written as DNA, the CDR3 is TGTGCCAGCAGCTTAACTCTTGGGGACTCAGAAAAACTGTTTTTT. The chain combines TRBV7-9 with TRBJ1-4; a possible D gene is TRBD1 (5 bases). The CDR3 totals 15 residues. V was clipped by 2 bases and J by 8 bases, with 15 bases between them. In germline, CDR1 is SEHNR, CDR2 FQNEAQ (reference sequence).

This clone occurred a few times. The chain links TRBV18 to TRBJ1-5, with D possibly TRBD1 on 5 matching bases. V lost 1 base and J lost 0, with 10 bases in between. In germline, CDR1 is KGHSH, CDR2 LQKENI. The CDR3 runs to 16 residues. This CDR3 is CASSPRAGRSNQPQHF. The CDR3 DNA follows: TGTGCCAGCTCACCACGGGCAGGGCGTAGCAATCAGCCCCAGCATTTT.

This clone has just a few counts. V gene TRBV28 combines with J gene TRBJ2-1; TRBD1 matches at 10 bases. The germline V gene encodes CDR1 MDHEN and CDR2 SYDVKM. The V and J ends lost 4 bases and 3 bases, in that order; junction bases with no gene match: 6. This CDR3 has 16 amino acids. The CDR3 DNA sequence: TGTGCCAGCAGTTCTTTGGGACAGGGGCGCTACAATGAGCAGTTCTTC. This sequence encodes CASSSLGQGRYNEQFF.

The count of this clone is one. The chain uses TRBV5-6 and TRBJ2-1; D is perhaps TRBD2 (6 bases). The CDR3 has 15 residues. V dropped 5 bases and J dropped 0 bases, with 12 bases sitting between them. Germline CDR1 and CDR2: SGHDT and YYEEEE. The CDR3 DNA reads TGTGCCAGCAGATGGAGGGGTAGCTCCTACAATGAGCAGTTCTTC. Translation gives CASRWRGSSYNEQFF.

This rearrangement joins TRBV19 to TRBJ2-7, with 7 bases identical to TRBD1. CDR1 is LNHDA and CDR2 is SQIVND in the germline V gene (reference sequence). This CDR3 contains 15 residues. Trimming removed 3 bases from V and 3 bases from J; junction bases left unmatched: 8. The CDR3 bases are TGTGCCAGTAGTATGGGGACAGCAACTGTCTACGAGCAGTACTTC. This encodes CASSMGTATVYEQYF. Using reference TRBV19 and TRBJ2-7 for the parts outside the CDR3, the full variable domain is DGGITQSPKYLFRKEGQNVTLSCEQNLNHDAMYWYRQDPGQGLRLIYYSQIVNDFQKGDIAEGYSVSREKKESFPLTVTSAQKNPTAFYLCASSMGTATVYEQYFGPGTRLTVT.

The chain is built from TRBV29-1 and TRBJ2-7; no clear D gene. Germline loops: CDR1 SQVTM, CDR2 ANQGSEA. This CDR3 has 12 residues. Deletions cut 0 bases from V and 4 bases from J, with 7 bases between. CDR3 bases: TGCAGCGTTGAAGATAGCAGATACGAGCAGTACTTC. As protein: CSVEDSRYEQYF.

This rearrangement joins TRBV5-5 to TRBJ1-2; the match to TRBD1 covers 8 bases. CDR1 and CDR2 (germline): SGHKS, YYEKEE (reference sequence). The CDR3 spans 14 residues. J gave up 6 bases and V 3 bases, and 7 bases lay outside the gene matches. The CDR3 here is CASSSRTGIDGYTF. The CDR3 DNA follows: TGTGCCAGCAGCTCTCGGACAGGGATTGATGGCTACACCTTC.

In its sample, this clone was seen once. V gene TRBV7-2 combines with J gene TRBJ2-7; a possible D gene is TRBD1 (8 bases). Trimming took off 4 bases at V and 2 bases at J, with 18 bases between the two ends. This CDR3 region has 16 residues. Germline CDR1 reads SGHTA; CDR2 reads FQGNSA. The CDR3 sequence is CASSSLPTGGAYEQYF. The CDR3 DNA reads TGTGCCAGCAGCTCCCTCCCAACAGGGGGGGCCTACGAGCAGTACTTC.

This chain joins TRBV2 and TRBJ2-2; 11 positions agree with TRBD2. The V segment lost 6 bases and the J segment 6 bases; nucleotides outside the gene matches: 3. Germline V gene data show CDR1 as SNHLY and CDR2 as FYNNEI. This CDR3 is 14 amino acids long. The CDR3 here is CASRPGLAAGELFF. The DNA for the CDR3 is TGTGCCAGCAGGCCGGGACTAGCGGCCGGGGAGCTGTTTTTT.

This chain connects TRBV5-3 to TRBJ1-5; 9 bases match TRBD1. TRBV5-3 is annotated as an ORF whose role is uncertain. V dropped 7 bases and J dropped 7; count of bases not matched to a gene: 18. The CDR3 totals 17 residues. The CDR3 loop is CARPARTGASRGQPQHF. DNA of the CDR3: TGTGCCAGACCAGCTAGGACAGGGGCAAGTAGGGGACAGCCCCAGCATTTT.

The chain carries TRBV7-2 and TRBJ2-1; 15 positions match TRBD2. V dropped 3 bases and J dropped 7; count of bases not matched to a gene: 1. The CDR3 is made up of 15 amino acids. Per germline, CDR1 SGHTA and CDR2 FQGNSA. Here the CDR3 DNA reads TGTGCCAGCAGCTTGGGGACTAGCGGGAGGAATGAGCAGTTCTTC. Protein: CASSLGTSGRNEQFF. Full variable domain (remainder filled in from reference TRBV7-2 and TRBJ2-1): GAGVSQSPSNKVTEKGKDVELRCDPISGHTALYWYRQSLGQGLEFLIYFQGNSAPDKSGLPSDRFSAERTGGSVSTLTIQRTQQEDSAVYLCASSLGTSGRNEQFFGPGTRLTVL.